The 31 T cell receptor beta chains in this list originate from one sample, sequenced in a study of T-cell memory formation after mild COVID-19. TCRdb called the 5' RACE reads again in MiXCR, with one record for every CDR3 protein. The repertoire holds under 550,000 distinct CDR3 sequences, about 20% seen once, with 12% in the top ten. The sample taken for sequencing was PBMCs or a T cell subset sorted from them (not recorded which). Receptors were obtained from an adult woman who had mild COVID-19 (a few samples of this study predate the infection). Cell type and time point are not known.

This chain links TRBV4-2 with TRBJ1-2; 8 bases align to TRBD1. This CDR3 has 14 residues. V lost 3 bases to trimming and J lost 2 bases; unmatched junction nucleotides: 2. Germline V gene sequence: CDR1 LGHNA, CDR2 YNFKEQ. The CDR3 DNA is TGTGCCAGCAGCCAGGACAGGGTAAACTATGGCTACACCTTC. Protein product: CASSQDRVNYGYTF.

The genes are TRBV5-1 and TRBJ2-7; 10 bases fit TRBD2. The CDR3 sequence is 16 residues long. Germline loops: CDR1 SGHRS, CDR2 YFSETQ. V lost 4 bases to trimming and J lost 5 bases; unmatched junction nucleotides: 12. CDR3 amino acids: CASSLNPLAGDDEQYF. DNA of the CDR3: TGCGCCAGCAGCCTGAACCCTCTAGCGGGAGACGACGAGCAGTACTTC. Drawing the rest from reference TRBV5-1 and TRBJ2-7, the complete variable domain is KAGVTQTPRYLIKTRGQQVTLSCSPISGHRSVSWYQQTPGQGLQFLFEYFSETQRNKGNFPGRFSGRQFSNSRSEMNVSTLELGDSALYLCASSLNPLAGDDEQYFGPGTRLTVT.

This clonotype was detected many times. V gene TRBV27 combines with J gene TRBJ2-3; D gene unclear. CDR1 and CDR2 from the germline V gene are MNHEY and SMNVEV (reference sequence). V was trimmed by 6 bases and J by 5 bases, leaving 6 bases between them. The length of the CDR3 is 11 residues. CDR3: CASSYQDTQYF. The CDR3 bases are TGTGCCAGCAGCTATCAAGATACGCAGTATTTT.

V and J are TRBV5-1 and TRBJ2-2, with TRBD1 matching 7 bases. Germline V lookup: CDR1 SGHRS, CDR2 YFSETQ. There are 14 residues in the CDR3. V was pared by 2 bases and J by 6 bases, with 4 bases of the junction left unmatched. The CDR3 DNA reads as TGCGCCAGCAGCTTCGTCACAGGGGCCGGGGAGCTGTTTTTT. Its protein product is CASSFVTGAGELFF.

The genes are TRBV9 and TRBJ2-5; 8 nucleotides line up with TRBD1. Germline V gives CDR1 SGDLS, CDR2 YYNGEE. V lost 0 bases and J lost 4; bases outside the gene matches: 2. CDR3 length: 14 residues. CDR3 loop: CASSVAGGGETQYF. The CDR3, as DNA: TGTGCCAGCAGCGTAGCAGGGGGCGGAGAGACCCAGTACTTC.

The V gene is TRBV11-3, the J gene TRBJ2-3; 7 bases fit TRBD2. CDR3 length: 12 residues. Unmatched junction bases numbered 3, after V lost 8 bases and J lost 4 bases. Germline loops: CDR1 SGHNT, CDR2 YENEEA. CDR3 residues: CASAAGADTQYF. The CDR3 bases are TGTGCCAGCGCGGCGGGGGCAGATACGCAGTATTTT.

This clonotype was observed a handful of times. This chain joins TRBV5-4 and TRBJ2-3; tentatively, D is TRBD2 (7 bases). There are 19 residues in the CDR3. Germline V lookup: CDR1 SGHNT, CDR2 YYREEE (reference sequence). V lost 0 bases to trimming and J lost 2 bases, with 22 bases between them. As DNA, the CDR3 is TGTGCCAGCAGCTTGGAGGTACTGGTTGGGCGGGGGCCCACAGATACGCAGTATTTT. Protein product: CASSLEVLVGRGPTDTQYF. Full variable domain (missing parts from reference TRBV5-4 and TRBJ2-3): ETGVTQSPTHLIKTRGQQVTLRCSSQSGHNTVSWYQQALGQGPQFIFQYYREEENGRGNFPPRFSGLQFPNYSSELNVNALELDDSALYLCASSLEVLVGRGPTDTQYFGPGTRLTVL.

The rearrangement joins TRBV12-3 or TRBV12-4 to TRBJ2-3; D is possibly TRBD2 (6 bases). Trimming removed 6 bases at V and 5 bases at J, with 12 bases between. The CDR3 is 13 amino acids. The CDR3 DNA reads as TGTGCCAGCAGCTCGGGGGTGGGAGATACGCAGTATTTT. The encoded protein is CASSSGVGDTQYF.

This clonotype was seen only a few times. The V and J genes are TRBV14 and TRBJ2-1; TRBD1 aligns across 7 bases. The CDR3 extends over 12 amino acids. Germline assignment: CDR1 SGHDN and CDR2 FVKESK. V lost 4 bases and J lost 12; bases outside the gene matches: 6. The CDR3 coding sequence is TGTGCCAGCAGCCGACAGGGATACTGGCAGTTCTTC. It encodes CASSRQGYWQFF. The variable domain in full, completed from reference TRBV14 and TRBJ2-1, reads EAGVTQFPSHSVIEKGQTVTLRCDPISGHDNLYWYRRVMGKEIKFLLHFVKESKQDESGMPNNRFLAERTGGTYSTLKVQPAELEDSGVYFCASSRQGYWQFFGPGTRLTVL.

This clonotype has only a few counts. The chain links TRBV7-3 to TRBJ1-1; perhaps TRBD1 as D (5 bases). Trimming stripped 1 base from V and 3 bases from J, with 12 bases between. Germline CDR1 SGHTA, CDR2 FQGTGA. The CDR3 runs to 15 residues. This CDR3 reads CASSLIGGADTEAFF. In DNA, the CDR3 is TGTGCCAGCAGCTTAATAGGTGGGGCAGACACTGAAGCTTTCTTT.

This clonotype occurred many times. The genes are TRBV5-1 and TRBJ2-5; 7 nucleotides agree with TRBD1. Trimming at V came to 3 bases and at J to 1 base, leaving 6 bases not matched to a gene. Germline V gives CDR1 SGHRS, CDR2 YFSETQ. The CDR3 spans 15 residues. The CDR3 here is CASSSQGRSQETQYF. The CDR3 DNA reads TGCGCCAGCAGCTCACAGGGGCGATCCCAAGAGACCCAGTACTTC.

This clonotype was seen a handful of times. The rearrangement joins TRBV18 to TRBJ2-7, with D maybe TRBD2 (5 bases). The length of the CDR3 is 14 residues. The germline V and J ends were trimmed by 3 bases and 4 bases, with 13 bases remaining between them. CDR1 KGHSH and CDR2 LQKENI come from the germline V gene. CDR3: CASSPNEAGYEQYF. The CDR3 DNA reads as TGTGCCAGCTCACCGAATGAGGCGGGTTACGAGCAGTACTTC.

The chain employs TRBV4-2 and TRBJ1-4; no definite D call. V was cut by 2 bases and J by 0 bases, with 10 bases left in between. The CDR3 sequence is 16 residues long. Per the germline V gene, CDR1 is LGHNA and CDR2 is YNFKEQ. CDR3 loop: CASSQSPGATNEKLFF. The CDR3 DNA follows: TGTGCCAGCAGCCAATCCCCGGGAGCAACTAATGAAAAACTGTTTTTT.

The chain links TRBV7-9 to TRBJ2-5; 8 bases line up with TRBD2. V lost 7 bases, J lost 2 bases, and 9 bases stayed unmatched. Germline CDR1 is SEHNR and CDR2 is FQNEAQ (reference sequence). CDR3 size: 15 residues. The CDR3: CASTNTGGFQETQYF. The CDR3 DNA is TGTGCCAGCACGAACACGGGAGGGTTTCAAGAGACCCAGTACTTC.

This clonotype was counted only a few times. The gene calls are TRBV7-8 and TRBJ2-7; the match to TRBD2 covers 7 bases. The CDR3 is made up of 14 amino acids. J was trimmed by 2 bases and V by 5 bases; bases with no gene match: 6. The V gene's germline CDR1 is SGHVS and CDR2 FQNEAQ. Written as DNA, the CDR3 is TGTGCCAGCAGCCCCCGGGAGGTGGCCTACGAGCAGTACTTC. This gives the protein CASSPREVAYEQYF.

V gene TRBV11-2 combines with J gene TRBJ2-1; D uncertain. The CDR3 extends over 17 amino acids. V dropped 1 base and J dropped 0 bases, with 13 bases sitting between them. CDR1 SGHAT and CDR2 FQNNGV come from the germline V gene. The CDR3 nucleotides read TGTGCCAGCAGCTTAGTAGGTTGGCCGAGCTCCTACAATGAGCAGTTCTTC. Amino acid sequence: CASSLVGWPSSYNEQFF.

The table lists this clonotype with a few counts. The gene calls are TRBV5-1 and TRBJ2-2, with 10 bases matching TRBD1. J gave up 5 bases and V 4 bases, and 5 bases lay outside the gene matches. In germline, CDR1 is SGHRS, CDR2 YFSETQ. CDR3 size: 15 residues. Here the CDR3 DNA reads TGCGCCAGCAGCGAGCGGGACAGGGGAACCGGGGAGCTGTTTTTT. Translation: CASSERDRGTGELFF.

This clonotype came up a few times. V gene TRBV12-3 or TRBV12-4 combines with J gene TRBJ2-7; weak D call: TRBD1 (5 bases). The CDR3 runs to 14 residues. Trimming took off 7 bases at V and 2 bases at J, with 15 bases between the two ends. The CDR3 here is CASTSMTDAYEQYF. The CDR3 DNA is TGTGCCAGCACCTCAATGACAGACGCCTACGAGCAGTACTTC.

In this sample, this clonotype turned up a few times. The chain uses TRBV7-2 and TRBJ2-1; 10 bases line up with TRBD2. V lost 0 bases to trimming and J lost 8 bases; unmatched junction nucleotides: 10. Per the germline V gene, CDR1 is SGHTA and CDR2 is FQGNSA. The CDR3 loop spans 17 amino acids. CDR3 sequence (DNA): TGTGCCAGCAGCTTAGCGTTTGCTAGCGGGAGTAGCCATGAGCAGTTCTTC. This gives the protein CASSLAFASGSSHEQFF.

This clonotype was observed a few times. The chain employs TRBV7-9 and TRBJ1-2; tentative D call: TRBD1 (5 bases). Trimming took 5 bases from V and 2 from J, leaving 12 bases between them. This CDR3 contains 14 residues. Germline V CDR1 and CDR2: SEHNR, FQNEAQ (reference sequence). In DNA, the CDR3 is TGTGCCAGCAGCCCAGAAACAGGCAACTATGGCTACACCTTC. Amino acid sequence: CASSPETGNYGYTF.

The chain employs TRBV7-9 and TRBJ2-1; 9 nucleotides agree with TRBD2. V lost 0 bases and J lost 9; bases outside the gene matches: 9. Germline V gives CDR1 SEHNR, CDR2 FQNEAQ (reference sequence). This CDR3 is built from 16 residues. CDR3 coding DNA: TGTGCCAGCAGCTTAGCGCGCGCTAGCGGGAACTCTGAGCAGTTCTTC. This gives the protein CASSLARASGNSEQFF.

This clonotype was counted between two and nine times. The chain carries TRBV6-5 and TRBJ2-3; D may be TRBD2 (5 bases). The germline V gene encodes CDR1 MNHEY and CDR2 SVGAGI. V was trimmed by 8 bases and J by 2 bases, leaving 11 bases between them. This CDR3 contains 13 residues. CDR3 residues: CASSGFNTDTQYF. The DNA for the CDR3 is TGTGCCAGCTCGGGATTCAACACAGATACGCAGTATTTT.

The CDR3 nucleotides read TGTGCCAGCAGTTTGTTGTCAGGACCTGGTAATGAGCAGTTCTTC. Translation gives CASSLLSGPGNEQFF. V and J are TRBV12-3 or TRBV12-4 and TRBJ2-1; unclear D gene. This CDR3 is 15 amino acids long. The ends were cut back, 3 bases at V and 7 bases at J, with 16 bases in the middle.

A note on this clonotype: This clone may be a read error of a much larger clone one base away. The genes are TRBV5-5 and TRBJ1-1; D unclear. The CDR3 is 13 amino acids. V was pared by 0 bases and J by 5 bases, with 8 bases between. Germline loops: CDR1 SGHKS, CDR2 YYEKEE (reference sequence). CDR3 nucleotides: TGTGCCAGCAGCTTGGGTAGGAAAACTGAAGCTTTCTTT. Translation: CASSLGRKTEAFF.

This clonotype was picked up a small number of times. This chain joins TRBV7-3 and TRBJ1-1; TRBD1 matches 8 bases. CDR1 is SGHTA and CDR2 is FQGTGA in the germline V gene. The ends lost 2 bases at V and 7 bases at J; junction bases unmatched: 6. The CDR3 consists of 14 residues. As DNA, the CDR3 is TGTGCCAGCAGCTTAGCCGGGACAGGTGATGAAGCTTTCTTT. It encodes CASSLAGTGDEAFF.

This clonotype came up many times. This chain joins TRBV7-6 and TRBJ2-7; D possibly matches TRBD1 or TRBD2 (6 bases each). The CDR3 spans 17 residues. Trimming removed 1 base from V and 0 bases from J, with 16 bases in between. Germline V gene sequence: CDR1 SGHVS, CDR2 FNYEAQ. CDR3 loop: CASSLGVRGATSYEQYF. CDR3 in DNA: TGTGCCAGCAGCTTAGGGGTGAGGGGGGCGACCTCCTACGAGCAGTACTTC.

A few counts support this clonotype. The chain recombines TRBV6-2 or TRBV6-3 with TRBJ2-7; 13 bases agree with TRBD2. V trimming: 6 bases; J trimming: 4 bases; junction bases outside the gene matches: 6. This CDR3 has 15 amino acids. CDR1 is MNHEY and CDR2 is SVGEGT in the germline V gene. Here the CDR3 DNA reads TGTGCCAGCAGACGGACTAGCGGGGGTATGTACGAGCAGTACTTC. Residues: CASRRTSGGMYEQYF.

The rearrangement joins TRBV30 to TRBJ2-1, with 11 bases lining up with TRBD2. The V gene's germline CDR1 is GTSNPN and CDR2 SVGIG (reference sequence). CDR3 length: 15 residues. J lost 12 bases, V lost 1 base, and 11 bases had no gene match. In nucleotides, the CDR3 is TGTGCCTGGAGTGCCTTCACTAGCGGGAGTGCTCGGCAGTTCTTC. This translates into CAWSAFTSGSARQFF.

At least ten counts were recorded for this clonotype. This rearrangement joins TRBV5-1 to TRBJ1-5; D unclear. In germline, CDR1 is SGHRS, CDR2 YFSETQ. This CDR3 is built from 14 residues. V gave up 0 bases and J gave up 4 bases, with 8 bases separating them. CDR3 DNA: TGCGCCAGCAGCTTGGAGACCCCGAATCAGCCCCAGCATTTT. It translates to CASSLETPNQPQHF.

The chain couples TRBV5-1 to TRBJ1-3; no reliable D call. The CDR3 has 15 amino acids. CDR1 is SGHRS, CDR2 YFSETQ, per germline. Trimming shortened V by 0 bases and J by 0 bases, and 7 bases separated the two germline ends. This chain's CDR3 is CASSLDQSSGNTIYF. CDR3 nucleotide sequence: TGCGCCAGCAGCTTGGACCAGAGCTCTGGAAACACCATATATTTT.

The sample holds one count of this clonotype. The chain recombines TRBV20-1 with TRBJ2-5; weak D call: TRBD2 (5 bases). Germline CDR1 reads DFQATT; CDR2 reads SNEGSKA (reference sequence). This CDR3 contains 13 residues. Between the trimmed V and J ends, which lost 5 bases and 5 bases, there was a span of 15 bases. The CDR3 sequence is CSAGVGRRETQYF. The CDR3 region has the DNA TGCAGTGCTGGGGTGGGCCGGAGGGAGACCCAGTACTTC.